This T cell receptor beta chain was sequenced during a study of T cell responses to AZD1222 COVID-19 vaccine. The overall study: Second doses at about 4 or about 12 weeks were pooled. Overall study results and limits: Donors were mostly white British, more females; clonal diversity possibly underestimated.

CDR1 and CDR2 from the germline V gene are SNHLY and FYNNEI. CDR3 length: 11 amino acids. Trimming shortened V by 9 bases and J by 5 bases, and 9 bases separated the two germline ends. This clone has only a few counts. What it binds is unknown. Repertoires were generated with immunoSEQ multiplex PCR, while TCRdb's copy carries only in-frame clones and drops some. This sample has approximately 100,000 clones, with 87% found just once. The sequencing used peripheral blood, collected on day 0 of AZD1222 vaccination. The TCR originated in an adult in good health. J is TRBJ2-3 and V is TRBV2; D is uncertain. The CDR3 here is CARKYGDTQYF. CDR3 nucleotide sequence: TGTGCCAGGAAATACGGAGATACGCAGTATTTT. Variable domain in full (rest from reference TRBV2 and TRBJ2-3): EPEVTQTPSHQVTQMGQEVILRCVPISNHLYFYWYRQILGQKVEFLVSFYNNEISEKSEIFDDQFSVERPDGSNFTLKIRSTKLEDSAMYFCARKYGDTQYFGPGTRLTVL.